This passage covers 24 T cell receptor beta chains from one sample sequenced in a study of T cell responses to AZD1222 COVID-19 vaccine (dated by TCRdb to the early 2020s). The library was generated by the immunoSEQ multiplex PCR assay. As stored in TCRdb, this immuneACCESS dataset retains in-frame rearrangements with V and J assigned. A fraction of the clones does not appear; measured against another copy, unresolved V genes explain less than half of the discrepancy, and the remainder lacks a known reason. The sample yields roughly 66,000 clones; 65% to 85% were counted once. The leading ten clones occupy around 7.8% of the sample. The time point label, read with the paper, signifies: baseline before first vaccination. The starting material was peripheral blood, obtained on day 0 of AZD1222 vaccination. Receptors were obtained from an adult in good health.

This chain connects TRBV5-5 to TRBJ2-3; D call uncertain. Germline CDR1 SGHKS, CDR2 YYEKEE (reference sequence). Trimming pared 3 bases from V and 2 bases from J, leaving 10 bases between. The CDR3 is 14 residues long. The CDR3 spells CASSSLSNTDTQYF. CDR3 nucleotide sequence: TGTGCCAGCAGCTCTTTGTCAAACACAGATACGCAGTATTTT. The full variable domain, rest sourced from reference TRBV5-5 and TRBJ2-3, is DAGVTQSPTHLIKTRGQQVTLRCSPISGHKSVSWYQQVLGQGPQFIFQYYEKEERGRGNFPDRFSARQFPNYSSELNVNALLLGDSALYLCASSSLSNTDTQYFGPGTRLTVL.

The CDR3 DNA reads TGCGCCAGCAGCCAAGACAGCTCTGGGGCCAACGTCCTGACTTTC. It specifies CASSQDSSGANVLTF. The chain recombines TRBV4-3 with TRBJ2-6; no clear D gene. Between the trimmed V and J ends, which lost 0 bases and 0 bases, there was a span of 3 bases. Germline V CDR1 and CDR2: LGHNA, YSLEER. CDR3 length equals 15 residues.

The genes are TRBV5-1 and TRBJ1-1; 8 bases match TRBD1. Germline values: CDR1 SGHRS, CDR2 YFSETQ. The V segment lost 5 bases and the J segment 2 bases; nucleotides outside the gene matches: 8. CDR3 length: 15 residues. This CDR3 is CASRTGTGLNTEAFF. Here the CDR3 DNA reads TGCGCCAGCAGAACCGGGACAGGCCTTAACACTGAAGCTTTCTTT.

The chain recombines TRBV12-5 with TRBJ1-5; D is undetermined. The CDR3 is 13 amino acids. Looked up from germline, CDR1 is LGHNT and CDR2 is FRNRAP. V lost 0 bases, J lost 7 bases, and 7 bases lay in between. CDR3 residues: CASGLVLGQPQHF. In DNA form, the CDR3 reads TGTGCTAGTGGTTTGGTACTGGGGCAGCCCCAGCATTTT.

This clone was seen a handful of times. This sequence joins TRBV9 and TRBJ1-5; 7 bases fit TRBD1. CDR3 size: 13 residues. With 0 bases clipped from V and 7 bases from J, the junction kept 1 base outside the gene matches. Germline values: CDR1 SGDLS, CDR2 YYNGEE. CDR3 nucleotide sequence: TGTGCCAGCAGCGTAGGAGGGGGCCAGCCCCAGCATTTT. It yields the protein CASSVGGGQPQHF.

V gene TRBV18 combines with J gene TRBJ1-3, with D perhaps TRBD1 (6 bases). Germline V lookup: CDR1 KGHSH, CDR2 LQKENI. V was trimmed by 3 bases and J by 0 bases, leaving 15 bases between them. This CDR3 comprises 17 residues. The DNA of the CDR3 is TGTGCCAGCTCACCCTCGAGGGACACAGCCTCTGGAAACACCATATATTTT. The encoded protein is CASSPSRDTASGNTIYF.

The chain couples TRBV11-2 to TRBJ2-7; 12 bases agree with TRBD2. The CDR3 covers 15 residues. V lost 0 bases, J lost 5 bases, and 2 bases stayed unmatched. Germline CDR1 reads SGHAT; CDR2 reads FQNNGV. The CDR3 sequence is CASSLELAGGNEQYF. In nucleotides, the CDR3 is TGTGCCAGCAGCTTAGAACTAGCGGGGGGCAACGAGCAGTACTTC.

The chain carries TRBV7-8 and TRBJ2-6, with 7 bases that match TRBD1. The CDR3 loop spans 15 amino acids. V was pared by 4 bases and J by 3 bases, with 3 bases of the junction left unmatched. Germline V gives CDR1 SGHVS, CDR2 FQNEAQ. Written as DNA, the CDR3 is TGTGCCAGCAGCTCCGACAGGGTTGGGGCCAACGTCCTGACTTTC. Residues: CASSSDRVGANVLTF.

The V call is TRBV7-2, the J call TRBJ2-1; 7 bases fit TRBD2. Germline V gene sequence: CDR1 SGHTA, CDR2 FQGNSA. The CDR3 is 17 amino acids. The J segment lost 8 bases and the V segment lost 2 bases, leaving 15 bases of the junction unmatched. CDR3 in DNA: TGTGCCAGCAGCTTATCCAGAAGACTAGCAGGTACGCATGAGCAGTTCTTC. It is translated as CASSLSRRLAGTHEQFF.

The chain combines TRBV10-3 with TRBJ1-1, with D unresolved. This CDR3 spans 14 amino acids. V lost 7 bases and J 12 bases, leaving 24 bases between the germline ends. In germline, CDR1 is ENHRY, CDR2 SYGVKD. The CDR3 DNA follows: TGTGCCATCACCCCGGACCCTGAGAGTGGCGGGACTTTCTTT. This codes for CAITPDPESGGTFF.

In its sample, this clone is medium-sized. This chain connects TRBV5-6 to TRBJ1-4; 10 nucleotides agree with TRBD1. From germline, CDR1 is SGHDT and CDR2 YYEEEE. Losses at the gene ends were 5 bases for V and 5 bases for J; bases not matched to a gene: 9. The CDR3 has 16 amino acids. CDR3 region: CASSSPRQGANEKLFF. For the CDR3, the DNA is TGTGCCAGCAGTTCCCCAAGACAGGGGGCAAATGAAAAACTGTTTTTT.

The rearrangement uses TRBV28 and TRBJ1-3, with no clear D. From germline, CDR1 is MDHEN and CDR2 SYDVKM. This CDR3 has 15 amino acids. The V and J ends lost 6 bases and 0 bases respectively, with 12 bases between them. The CDR3 region is CASRTGPVSGNTIYF. The CDR3 DNA follows: TGTGCCAGCAGAACTGGACCGGTCTCTGGAAACACCATATATTTT.

The J gene is TRBJ1-1, the V gene TRBV11-3; D is unresolved. Germline V gene sequence: CDR1 SGHNT, CDR2 YENEEA. The CDR3 length is 14 residues. Trimming took off 1 base at V and 1 base at J, with 7 bases between the two ends. The CDR3 reads CASSLAGTNTEAFF. As DNA, the CDR3 is TGTGCCAGCAGCTTAGCAGGTACGAACACTGAAGCTTTCTTT.

The gene calls are TRBV3-1 (or the pseudogene TRBV3-2) and TRBJ2-2; D uncertain. The CDR3 has 14 residues. Trimming removed 4 bases from V and 5 bases from J, with 11 bases in between. Germline V gene sequence: CDR1 LGHDT, CDR2 YNNKEL (reference sequence). As DNA, the CDR3 is TGTGCCAGCAGCCCCGGACGCCTGACCGGGGAGCTGTTTTTT. Protein sequence: CASSPGRLTGELFF.

The chain couples TRBV4-3 to TRBJ1-5; D gene uncertain. Between the trimmed V and J ends, which lost 1 base and 1 base, there was a span of 8 bases. There are 15 residues in the CDR3. Germline V gene data show CDR1 as LGHNA and CDR2 as YSLEER. As DNA, the CDR3 is TGCGCCAGCAGCCAAGGTCCGGGAAGCAATCAGCCCCAGCATTTT. It specifies CASSQGPGSNQPQHF.

Concerning this clone itself: Other DNA sequences in the same sample also yield this CDR3. The rearrangement joins TRBV20-1 to TRBJ2-1; 11 nucleotides match TRBD2. Germline V CDR1 and CDR2: DFQATT, SNEGSKA (reference sequence). The V gene end was trimmed by 3 bases and the J gene end by 2 bases; junction bases not matched to a gene: 3. CDR3 size: 15 residues. CDR3: CSASTSGGPYNEQFF. The CDR3 region has the DNA TGCAGTGCTAGTACTAGCGGGGGCCCCTACAATGAGCAGTTCTTC.

The chain couples TRBV15 to TRBJ2-7; tentatively, D is TRBD2 (7 bases). V was pared by 0 bases and J by 6 bases, with 12 bases between. The CDR3 spans 14 residues. CDR1 and CDR2 from the germline V gene are LNHNV and YYDKDF (reference sequence). The CDR3 DNA reads as TGTGCCACCAGCAGAGAGAGGGGGGGTCTCGAGCAGTACTTC. Translating gives CATSRERGGLEQYF.

The V and J genes are TRBV10-3 and TRBJ2-2, with D unclear. The CDR3 spans 12 residues. CDR1 and CDR2 (germline): ENHRY, SYGVKD. V was cut by 6 bases and J by 0 bases, with 2 bases left in between. The CDR3 nucleotides are TGTGCCATCAGCCCGAACACCGGGGAGCTGTTTTTT. Translated: CAISPNTGELFF.

V is TRBV5-4 and J is TRBJ2-3, with D hard to call. The CDR3 length is 12 residues. With 4 bases removed from V and 4 bases from J, the gap between germline ends came to 7 bases. Per germline, CDR1 SGHNT and CDR2 YYREEE (reference sequence). CDR3 coding DNA: TGTGCCAGCAGCCCTCATCCAGATACGCAGTATTTT. This sequence encodes CASSPHPDTQYF.

The chain uses TRBV21-1 and TRBJ1-2; the table's D call, TRBD1, was not checked against the DNA. TRBV21-1 is shown as a pseudogene. This CDR3 contains 14 residues. The CDR3 here is CASSKTVANYGYTF. CDR3 nucleotide sequence: TGTGCCAGCAGCAAGACAGTAGCTAACTATGGCTACACCTTC.

The chain is built from TRBV6-5 and TRBJ2-1; no firm D call. This CDR3 region has 15 residues. Germline CDR1 MNHEY, CDR2 SVGAGI. With 0 bases removed from V and 7 bases from J, the gap between germline ends came to 13 bases. CDR3 loop: CASSYSRNLGNEQFF. The CDR3 DNA reads as TGTGCCAGCAGTTACTCTAGGAATTTGGGGAATGAGCAGTTCTTC.

This chain uses TRBV7-2 with TRBJ1-3, with a tentative D call TRBD1 (6 bases). V was clipped by 1 base and J by 1 base, with 11 bases between them. The CDR3 has 16 amino acids. Looked up from germline, CDR1 is SGHTA and CDR2 is FQGNSA. The CDR3 spells CASSLVGQGSGNTIYF. Written as DNA, the CDR3 is TGTGCCAGCAGCTTAGTAGGGCAGGGGTCTGGAAACACCATATATTTT.

The chain carries TRBV30 and TRBJ1-4; tentative D call: TRBD1 (5 bases). Germline CDR1 reads GTSNPN; CDR2 reads SVGIG (reference sequence). The CDR3 extends over 15 amino acids. Trimming took 2 bases from V and 7 from J, leaving 17 bases between them. The CDR3 bases are TGTGCCTGGAGTCGACGCGGACACAACACTGAAAAACTGTTTTTT. This codes for CAWSRRGHNTEKLFF. Supplemented by reference TRBV30 and TRBJ1-4, the full variable domain reads SQTIHQWPATLVQPVGSPLSLECTVEGTSNPNLYWYRQAAGRGLQLLFYSVGIGQISSEVPQNLSASRPQDRQFILSSKKLLLSDSGFYLCAWSRRGHNTEKLFFGSGTQLSVL.

The rearrangement links TRBV7-9 to TRBJ1-1, with 7 nucleotides matching TRBD1. Germline V gives CDR1 SEHNR, CDR2 FQNEAQ (reference sequence). This CDR3 is built from 14 residues. The junction had 4 bases not matched to a gene; V was cut back by 5 bases and J by 1 base. CDR3 sequence: CASSPRDRNTEAFF. The CDR3 DNA is TGTGCCAGCAGCCCCCGGGACAGGAACACTGAAGCTTTCTTT. Full variable domain (remainder filled in from reference TRBV7-9 and TRBJ1-1): DTGVSQNPRHKITKRGQNVTFRCDPISEHNRLYWYRQTLGQGPEFLTYFQNEAQLEKSRLLSDRFSAERPKGSFSTLEIQRTEQGDSAMYLCASSPRDRNTEAFFGQGTRLTVV.